This is a list of T cell receptor beta chains from one sample in a study of blood T cells in healthy people across ages. TCRdb reanalysed the 5' RACE reads using MiXCR and keeps one entry per CDR3 protein. In the table there are about 1,600,000 distinct CDR3 sequences, approximately 40% of which are singletons. Specimen: blood. The receptors were sampled from a woman younger than 30 in good health. The CDR3 runs from the conserved cysteine through the conserved F or W. The D gene is left open where the match is weak. Expanded clones are given a class, and other clones once, few, many or no size at all.

CDR3 DNA: TGTGCCAGCAGTTACCTTCTGGGCACAGATACGCAGTATTTT; CDR3 protein: CASSYLLGTDTQYF; clone size: -; V gene: TRBV6-6; D gene: -; J gene: TRBJ2-3
CDR3 DNA: TGTGCCAGCAGTTTAATGGCGGGAGGGCCCCAAGAGACCCAGTACTTC; CDR3 protein: CASSLMAGGPQETQYF; clone size: few; V gene: TRBV27; D gene: TRBD2; J gene: TRBJ2-5
CDR3 DNA: TGTGCCAGCAGCCCTCCGGGACTAGCGGGACTTAATGAGCAGTTCTTC; CDR3 protein: CASSPPGLAGLNEQFF; clone size: once; V gene: TRBV7-6; D gene: TRBD2; J gene: TRBJ2-1
CDR3 DNA: TGTGCCAGCAGCCGGGGAGCGGGGGGCCGGGAGCAGTACTTC; CDR3 protein: CASSRGAGGREQYF; clone size: -; V gene: TRBV12-3/TRBV12-4; D gene: TRBD2; J gene: TRBJ2-5
CDR3 DNA: TGCAGTGCTCCCCCCGCCGCGGACAGGGGAAGGACAGATACGCAGTATTTT; CDR3 protein: CSAPPAADRGRTDTQYF; clone size: -; V gene: TRBV20-1; D gene: TRBD1; J gene: TRBJ2-3
CDR3 DNA: TGCAGTGCTGTTAAAGGGGATTTTAGCTCCTACAATGAGCAGTTCTTC; CDR3 protein: CSAVKGDFSSYNEQFF; clone size: few; V gene: TRBV20-1; D gene: -; J gene: TRBJ2-1
CDR3 DNA: TGCAGTGCTAGAGATCCCCGGACGTTCTACAATGAGCAGTTCTTC; CDR3 protein: CSARDPRTFYNEQFF; clone size: few; V gene: TRBV20-1; D gene: -; J gene: TRBJ2-1
CDR3 DNA: TGTGCCAGCAGCCCCATGGCGGGAGTCCTCTATGAGCAGTTCTTC; CDR3 protein: CASSPMAGVLYEQFF; clone size: few; V gene: TRBV7-2; D gene: TRBD2; J gene: TRBJ2-1
CDR3 DNA: TGTGCCAGCAGTTTCGGAGCGTCCAGGGAACGTGGCTACACCTTC; CDR3 protein: CASSFGASRERGYTF; clone size: -; V gene: TRBV12-3/TRBV12-4; D gene: -; J gene: TRBJ1-2
CDR3 DNA: TGTGCCAGCAGCTTAAGACTAGCGGGGGGCTCGGATACGCAGTATTTT; CDR3 protein: CASSLRLAGGSDTQYF; clone size: few; V gene: TRBV7-2; D gene: TRBD2; J gene: TRBJ2-3
CDR3 DNA: TGTGCCATCAGTGAGTCCAGACAGGAGAACACCGGGGAGCTGTTTTTT; CDR3 protein: CAISESRQENTGELFF; clone size: few; V gene: TRBV10-3; D gene: -; J gene: TRBJ2-2
CDR3 DNA: TGTGCCAGCAGTTACTCCCGGGACAGGGGGCAATACGAGCAGTACTTC; CDR3 protein: CASSYSRDRGQYEQYF; clone size: -; V gene: TRBV6-5; D gene: TRBD1; J gene: TRBJ2-7
CDR3 DNA: TGCAGCGTTCCGCCCCTCGCGGGATCGACTATGTACTTC; CDR3 protein: CSVPPLAGSTMYF; clone size: few; V gene: TRBV29-1; D gene: -; J gene: TRBJ2-5
CDR3 DNA: TGCAGTGCTAGAGATCCACAGGGCCTCTATGGCTACACCTTC; CDR3 protein: CSARDPQGLYGYTF; clone size: -; V gene: TRBV20-1; D gene: -; J gene: TRBJ1-2
CDR3 DNA: TGTGCCAGCAGTTACGGCGGTTGGACTAGCGGGAGGAAAGAAAATGAGCAGTACTTC; CDR3 protein: CASSYGGWTSGRKENEQYF; clone size: -; V gene: TRBV6-5; D gene: TRBD2; J gene: TRBJ2-7
CDR3 DNA: TGTGCCAGCAGTTCCCGGATCTACGAGCAGTACTTC; CDR3 protein: CASSSRIYEQYF; clone size: -; V gene: TRBV28; D gene: -; J gene: TRBJ2-7
CDR3 DNA: TGTGCCGGCGCAGGGGAGGCCAAAAACATTCAGTACTTC; CDR3 protein: CAGAGEAKNIQYF; clone size: few; V gene: TRBV7-9; D gene: -; J gene: TRBJ2-4
CDR3 DNA: TGTGCCAGCAGTGAGTCATGGGATGGCTACACCTTC; CDR3 protein: CASSESWDGYTF; clone size: -; V gene: TRBV6-1; D gene: -; J gene: TRBJ1-2
CDR3 DNA: TGTGCCAGCAGGCCGGGGGAGAACACCGAAGCTTTCTTT; CDR3 protein: CASRPGENTEAFF; clone size: few; V gene: TRBV12-3/TRBV12-4; D gene: -; J gene: TRBJ1-1
CDR3 DNA: TGTGCCAGCAGCAAGCGGGGGGCAGGGACCCAGTACTTC; CDR3 protein: CASSKRGAGTQYF; clone size: -; V gene: TRBV3-1; D gene: TRBD2; J gene: TRBJ2-5
CDR3 DNA: TGTGCCAGCAGATTCCGGACGGAGCTTAGGAATGAGCAGTACTTC; CDR3 protein: CASRFRTELRNEQYF; clone size: -; V gene: TRBV12-3/TRBV12-4; D gene: -; J gene: TRBJ2-5
CDR3 DNA: TGCAGTGCACCACTTATTGAGACCCAGTACTTC; CDR3 protein: CSAPLIETQYF; clone size: few; V gene: TRBV20-1; D gene: -; J gene: TRBJ2-5
CDR3 DNA: TGCGCCAGCAGCTTGGAACTAGCGGGAGTATACAATGAGCAGTTCTTC; CDR3 protein: CASSLELAGVYNEQFF; clone size: few; V gene: TRBV5-1; D gene: TRBD2; J gene: TRBJ2-1
CDR3 DNA: TGTGCCAGCAGCCAAGTGGTCCAGGGATCCTACGAGCAGTACTTC; CDR3 protein: CASSQVVQGSYEQYF; clone size: few; V gene: TRBV3-1; D gene: -; J gene: TRBJ2-7
CDR3 DNA: TGTGCCAGCAGGCGGACTAGCGGCACAGATACGCAGTATTTT; CDR3 protein: CASRRTSGTDTQYF; clone size: many; V gene: TRBV3-1; D gene: TRBD2; J gene: TRBJ2-3
CDR3 DNA: TGCAGCGTTGAATTCTGGAACACTGAAGCTTTCTTT; CDR3 protein: CSVEFWNTEAFF; clone size: -; V gene: TRBV29-1; D gene: -; J gene: TRBJ1-1
CDR3 DNA: TGTGCCAGCAGTTTTGGAACAGTGGGAGCAGATACGGAATATTTT; CDR3 protein: CASSFGTVGADTEYF; clone size: many; V gene: TRBV12-3/TRBV12-4; D gene: -; J gene: TRBJ2-3
CDR3 DNA: TGCGCCAGCAGCCTTAGAACTAGCGATCCCGATGAGCAGTTCTTC; CDR3 protein: CASSLRTSDPDEQFF; clone size: -; V gene: TRBV4-1; D gene: TRBD2; J gene: TRBJ2-1
CDR3 DNA: TGCAGTGCTAGAGAGGCGACAGCAACTAACTACAATGAGCAGTTCTTC; CDR3 protein: CSAREATATNYNEQFF; clone size: few; V gene: TRBV20-1; D gene: -; J gene: TRBJ2-1
CDR3 DNA: TGTGCCATCACTTGGGACTCTGGGGCCAACGTCCTGACTTTC; CDR3 protein: CAITWDSGANVLTF; clone size: few; V gene: TRBV10-3; D gene: -; J gene: TRBJ2-6
CDR3 DNA: TGTGCCAGCAGTTTGGCCGGGACGGAGGATGGCTACACCTTC; CDR3 protein: CASSLAGTEDGYTF; clone size: few; V gene: TRBV12-3/TRBV12-4; D gene: -; J gene: TRBJ1-2
CDR3 DNA: TGTGCCAGCAGAGGACGGGATTCTGGGGCCAACGTCCTGACTTTC; CDR3 protein: CASRGRDSGANVLTF; clone size: -; V gene: TRBV6-1; D gene: -; J gene: TRBJ2-6
CDR3 DNA: TGTGCCAGCAGCTTGGGACAGGGGGTTAGTCCTACGCAGTATTTT; CDR3 protein: CASSLGQGVSPTQYF; clone size: few; V gene: TRBV5-6; D gene: TRBD1; J gene: TRBJ2-3
CDR3 DNA: TGTGCCAGCAGTTCCCTAGAGACCAGCTCCTACGAGCAGTACTTC; CDR3 protein: CASSSLETSSYEQYF; clone size: -; V gene: TRBV7-9; D gene: -; J gene: TRBJ2-7
CDR3 DNA: TGTGCCAGCAACCCGGGTGAGGGAGATACGCAGTATTTT; CDR3 protein: CASNPGEGDTQYF; clone size: many; V gene: TRBV11-1; D gene: -; J gene: TRBJ2-3
CDR3 DNA: TGTGCCAAAACTTGGACTAGCGGGAGGGGTAATGAGCAGTTCTTC; CDR3 protein: CAKTWTSGRGNEQFF; clone size: -; V gene: TRBV2; D gene: TRBD2; J gene: TRBJ2-1
CDR3 DNA: TGTGCCAGCAGCTTGGCCTTTACCTACGAGCAGTACTTC; CDR3 protein: CASSLAFTYEQYF; clone size: many; V gene: TRBV7-2; D gene: -; J gene: TRBJ2-7
CDR3 DNA: TGCAGCGCCCTATCGGACGGATCACCCCTCCACTTT; CDR3 protein: CSALSDGSPLHF; clone size: -; V gene: TRBV29-1; D gene: -; J gene: TRBJ1-6
CDR3 DNA: TGCGCCAGCAGCGTGCGGTGGGACAGGGATGAGCAGTTCTTC; CDR3 protein: CASSVRWDRDEQFF; clone size: -; V gene: TRBV5-1; D gene: TRBD1; J gene: TRBJ2-1